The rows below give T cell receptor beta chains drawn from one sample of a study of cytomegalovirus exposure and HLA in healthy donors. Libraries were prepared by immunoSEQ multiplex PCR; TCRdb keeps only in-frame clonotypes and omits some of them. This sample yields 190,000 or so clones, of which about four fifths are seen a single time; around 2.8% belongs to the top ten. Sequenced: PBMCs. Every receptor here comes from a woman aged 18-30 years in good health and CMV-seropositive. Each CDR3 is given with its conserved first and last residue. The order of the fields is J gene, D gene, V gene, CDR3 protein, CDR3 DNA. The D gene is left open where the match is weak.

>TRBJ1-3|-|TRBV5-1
CASTLADPGNTIYF
TGCGCCAGCACCCTGGCCGATCCTGGAAACACCATATATTTT
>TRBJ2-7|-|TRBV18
CASSPDTGGFSYEQYF
TGTGCCAGCTCACCAGATACGGGGGGCTTCTCCTACGAGCAGTACTTC
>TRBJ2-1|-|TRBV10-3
CAISGDKGNNEQFF
TGTGCCATCAGTGGGGACAAAGGAAACAATGAGCAGTTCTTC
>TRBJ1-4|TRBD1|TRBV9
CASSSRDRDEKLFF
TGTGCCAGCAGCTCGCGGGACAGAGATGAAAAACTGTTTTTT
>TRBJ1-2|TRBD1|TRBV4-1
CASSQIVGQGSDGYTF
TGCGCCAGCAGCCAAATAGTAGGACAGGGCAGTGATGGCTACACCTTC
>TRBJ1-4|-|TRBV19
CASSIGAGDSKKLFF
TGTGCCAGTAGTATAGGGGCAGGTGATTCGAAAAAACTGTTTTTT
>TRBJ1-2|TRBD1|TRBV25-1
CASGPPGQGPGYTF
TGTGCCAGCGGACCTCCGGGACAGGGGCCTGGCTACACCTTC
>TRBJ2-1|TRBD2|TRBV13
CASSLPLAGDISSSYNEQFF
TGTGCCAGCAGCTTACCACTAGCGGGGGATATTTCGAGCTCCTACAATGAGCAGTTCTTC
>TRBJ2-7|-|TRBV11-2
CASSLSREQYF
TGTGCCAGCAGCTTAAGTAGAGAGCAGTACTTC
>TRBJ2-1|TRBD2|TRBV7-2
CASSSLAGGYNEQFF
TGTGCCAGCAGCTCACTAGCGGGGGGCTACAATGAGCAGTTCTTC
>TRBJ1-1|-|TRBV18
CASSPRSAAEAFF
TGTGCCAGCTCACCGCGCTCGGCGGCTGAAGCTTTCTTT